A single sample is the source of the 8 T cell receptor beta chains below, sequenced in a study of blood T cell repertoires in COVID-19. Sequenced by immunoSEQ multiplex PCR; TCRdb stores in-frame clones only, minus some. The sample records 65,000 to 75,000 clones, about 81% being singletons. Sequencing input: peripheral blood. These receptors were taken from a man aged 80 or over with acute or convalescent COVID-19.

J is TRBJ1-5 and V is TRBV6-5; no definite D call. This CDR3 has 13 residues. The germline V and J ends were trimmed by 11 bases and 2 bases, with 13 bases remaining between them. Germline CDR1 and CDR2: MNHEY and SVGAGI. CDR3 protein: CAGRLDGNQPQHF. As DNA, the CDR3 is TGTGCCGGGCGACTAGATGGCAATCAGCCCCAGCATTTT.

The chain has TRBV3-1 (or the pseudogene TRBV3-2) and TRBJ2-1; 9 bases fit TRBD2. This CDR3 region has 14 residues. Germline values: CDR1 LGHDT, CDR2 YNNKEL (reference sequence). V trimming: 5 bases; J trimming: 4 bases; junction bases outside the gene matches: 3. The CDR3 sequence is CASSSSGVYNEQFF. CDR3 sequence (DNA): TGTGCCAGCAGCTCTAGCGGGGTGTACAATGAGCAGTTCTTC.

About this clone itself: At one of its ends the junction is not consistent with the germline gene, which may arise from a read error. The chain recombines TRBV6-5 with TRBJ1-3; D is unclear. The CDR3 runs 13 residues. CDR1 is MNHEY, CDR2 SVGAGI, per germline. The CDR3 loop reads CASSYLRDSLSDF. The CDR3 coding sequence is TGTGCCAGCAGCTACCTTCGCGATTCTCTTTCCGATTTT.

The sample holds one count of this clone. The chain carries TRBV5-1 and TRBJ2-7, with D unclear. Germline V gene lookup returns CDR1 SGHRS and CDR2 YFSETQ. Trimming left V 4 bases short and J 3 bases short, with 17 bases between. The length of the CDR3 is 15 residues. CDR3 sequence reads: CASSMGRGSVYEQYF. The CDR3 bases are TGCGCCAGCAGCATGGGCCGAGGAAGTGTCTACGAGCAGTACTTC.

This clone was counted a single time. The V gene is TRBV7-3, the J gene TRBJ2-6; D gene ambiguous. CDR3 length: 15 amino acids. Looked up from germline, CDR1 is SGHTA and CDR2 is FQGTGA. V gave up 10 bases and J gave up 4 bases, with 17 bases separating them. DNA of the CDR3: TGTGCCATCTCCCGGCAGGTTTCGGGGGCCAACGTCCTGACTTTC. The encoded protein is CAISRQVSGANVLTF.

V gene TRBV4-2 combines with J gene TRBJ2-7, with a weak D call TRBD2 (6 bases). Germline CDR1 is LGHNA and CDR2 is YNFKEQ. Trimming took 4 bases from V and 2 from J, leaving 15 bases between them. The CDR3 has 15 residues. The CDR3 sequence: CASSPIGAGPYEQYF. The DNA of the CDR3 is TGTGCCAGCAGCCCAATCGGGGCGGGACCCTACGAGCAGTACTTC.

This CDR3 is CASRETGYQPQHF. The CDR3 coding sequence is TGTGCCAGCAGGGAAACAGGGTATCAGCCCCAGCATTTT. This sequence joins TRBV2 and TRBJ1-5; weak D call: TRBD1 (6 bases). Trimming took 6 bases from V and 5 from J, leaving 11 bases between them. The germline V gene encodes CDR1 SNHLY and CDR2 FYNNEI. The CDR3 consists of 13 residues.

The chain is built from TRBV7-2 and TRBJ1-2; possibly TRBD1 for D (6 bases). Between the trimmed V and J ends, which lost 1 base and 2 bases, there was a span of 11 bases. CDR1 is SGHTA and CDR2 is FQGNSA in the germline V gene. This CDR3 is 15 amino acids long. The CDR3 loop reads CASSLGPDRNYGYTF. CDR3 nucleotide sequence: TGTGCCAGCAGCTTAGGGCCCGACAGGAACTATGGCTACACCTTC.